This T cell receptor (beta chain) emerged from a study of cytotoxic CD8 clonotypes in ibrutinib-treated CLL. Study in general: Included were about a dozen relapsed/refractory and 15 treatment-naive patients, of whom approximately 18 were IGHV unmutated. Among responders, roughly 24 were partial and 2 complete; after median around 68 months, about 15 stayed remitted and 12 progressed. Findings of the study overall: Treatment left the uncommon public clonotypes either contracted or stable in frequency.

Germline V gives CDR1 SGHTA, CDR2 FQGNSA. V gave up 7 bases and J gave up 0 bases, with 6 bases separating them. This CDR3 is built from 12 residues. This clone was seen only a few times. Its target is not known. Some clones are missing from TCRdb's copy, which holds only in-frame ones; the method was immunoSEQ multiplex PCR. This sample has approximately 12,000 clones, with around 62% found just once. The TCR originated in a human donor with chronic lymphocytic leukemia. This specimen was PBMCs, taken before ibrutinib treatment. The chain employs TRBV7-2 and TRBJ1-2; no definite D call. The CDR3 spells CASTRANYGYTF. CDR3 sequence (DNA): TGTGCCAGCACGAGGGCTAACTATGGCTACACCTTC.